The rows below give T cell receptor beta chains drawn from one sample of a study of cytomegalovirus exposure and HLA in healthy donors. Repertoires were generated with immunoSEQ multiplex PCR, while TCRdb's copy carries only in-frame clones and drops some. The repertoire holds 100,000 or so clones, with under 80% as singletons. Sample: PBMCs. Receptor source: a woman aged 25 to 39 in good health and CMV-seronegative. Both conserved end residues are part of each CDR3. A D gene is named only where the DNA matches it firmly. Where a row states a size, it is once, few, many or the class of an expanded clone; other rows omit it.

>TRBD1|NA|TRBV9|TRBJ1-5
CASSVGTGIYQPQHF
TGTGCCAGCAGCGTCGGGACAGGGATCTATCAGCCCCAGCATTTT
>NA|NA|TRBV19|TRBJ1-5
CASSKGGYNQPQHF
TGTGCCAGTAGTAAGGGGGGGTATAATCAGCCCCAGCATTTT
>NA|NA|TRBV29-1|TRBJ2-3
CSVEDRVTQYF
TGCAGCGTTGAGGATCGGGTTACGCAGTATTTT
>TRBD1|few|TRBV4-2|TRBJ1-1
CASSQGPGGTDTEAFF
TGTGCCAGCAGCCAAGGACCAGGGGGCACGGACACTGAAGCTTTCTTT
>TRBD1|once|TRBV5-1|TRBJ1-2
CASSGGQGAGGYTF
TGCGCCAGCAGCGGGGGACAGGGGGCCGGAGGCTACACCTTC
>NA|NA|TRBV10-1|TRBJ1-6
CASSSGIRPLHF
TGCGCCAGCAGCTCCGGGATCCGACCCCTCCACTTT
>TRBD1|medium-sized|TRBV6-5|TRBJ1-4
CASSLGQGREKLFF
TGTGCCAGCAGTCTTGGACAGGGACGCGAAAAACTGTTTTTT
>NA|few|TRBV6-5|TRBJ2-1
CASSYAGTGNEQFF
TGTGCCAGCAGTTACGCGGGAACTGGCAATGAGCAGTTCTTC
>NA|NA|TRBV27|TRBJ2-1
CASSLLGTQGSNEQFF
TGTGCCAGCAGTTTATTAGGGACCCAGGGGTCCAATGAGCAGTTCTTC
>NA|NA|TRBV5-1|TRBJ1-2
CASSLALPYGYTF
TGCGCCAGCAGCTTGGCCCTACCCTATGGCTACACCTTC
>TRBD2|NA|TRBV4-2|TRBJ2-7
CASSQDWAGGIYEQYF
TGTGCCAGCAGCCAAGATTGGGCGGGAGGGATCTACGAGCAGTACTTC
>TRBD2|NA|TRBV11-2|TRBJ2-6
CASSLDRTSGVLTF
TGTGCCAGCAGCTTAGATAGGACTAGTGGCGTCCTGACTTTC
>NA|NA|TRBV7-9|TRBJ1-1
CASSAGPPRGMNTEAFF
TGTGCCAGCAGCGCGGGACCGCCGAGGGGTATGAACACTGAAGCTTTCTTT
>NA|NA|TRBV7-2|TRBJ1-5
CASSLGGLDQPQHF
TGTGCCAGCAGCTTAGGAGGGTTAGATCAGCCCCAGCATTTT
>NA|once|TRBV6-1|TRBJ2-1
CASSDRDKLNEQFF
TGTGCCAGCAGCGACCGGGACAAGCTAAATGAGCAGTTCTTC
>TRBD2|NA|TRBV6-1|TRBJ2-2
CASSEWGGTGELFF
TGTGCCAGCAGTGAATGGGGGGGTACCGGGGAGCTGTTTTTT
>NA|NA|TRBV5-6|TRBJ1-4
CASSFDWGASNEKLFF
TGTGCCAGCAGCTTCGACTGGGGAGCGTCTAATGAAAAACTGTTTTTT
>TRBD1|few|TRBV19|TRBJ1-1
CASSIQGVGTEAFF
TGTGCCAGTAGTATTCAGGGGGTTGGCACTGAAGCTTTCTTT
>TRBD1|once|TRBV6-1|TRBJ1-5
CASSSPGGLNQPQHF
TGTGCCAGCAGTTCTCCAGGGGGCCTAAATCAGCCCCAGCATTTT
>TRBD1|NA|TRBV7-9|TRBJ1-4
CASSFAQGVNEKLFF
TGTGCCAGCAGCTTTGCCCAGGGGGTTAATGAAAAACTGTTTTTT
>TRBD1|few|TRBV6-1|TRBJ1-1
CASSERRDSTEAFF
TGTGCCAGCAGTGAACGCCGGGACAGCACTGAAGCTTTCTTT
>TRBD1|NA|TRBV18|TRBJ1-1
CASSPRQGNTEAFF
TGTGCCAGCTCACCTAGACAGGGGAACACTGAAGCTTTCTTT
>NA|once|TRBV5-6|TRBJ2-3
CASSLTRDTQYF
TGTGCCAGCAGCTTAACGCGAGATACGCAGTATTTT
>NA|NA|TRBV5-6|TRBJ2-3
CASSAARSLTDTQYF
TGTGCCAGCAGCGCCGCGCGGTCCCTCACAGATACGCAGTATTTT
>NA|NA|TRBV29-1|TRBJ1-5
CSVRGDNPNQPQHF
TGCAGCGTGAGAGGGGACAACCCCAATCAGCCCCAGCATTTT
>NA|NA|TRBV29-1|TRBJ1-2
CSVEAEYRGYTF
TGCAGCGTTGAAGCGGAGTATCGGGGCTACACCTTC
>TRBD2|NA|TRBV9|TRBJ2-1
CASSVSPGPLAVYNEQFF
TGTGCCAGCAGCGTCAGCCCCGGTCCACTAGCGGTATACAATGAGCAGTTCTTC
>NA|once|TRBV6-5|TRBJ2-5
CASRRSGLETQYF
TGTGCCAGCAGGAGATCGGGATTGGAGACCCAGTACTTC
>NA|NA|TRBV7-6|TRBJ1-5
CASSLEKGVGQPQHF
TGTGCCAGCAGCTTAGAAAAAGGGGTGGGTCAGCCCCAGCATTTT